This T cell receptor beta chain was sequenced in a study of blood T cell repertoires in COVID-19. At the level of the study: Some COVID-19 samples were acute and others convalescent; all came from the United States, Italy and Spain. PBMCs, B-cell-depleted T cells, or T cells provided the cDNA or gDNA that made up the material.

Trimming cost V 4 bases and J 4 bases; bases outside gene matches: 14. This CDR3 has 18 residues. The germline V gene has CDR1 ENHRY and CDR2 SYGVKD. Original handling: It was from reference gene primer amplification that nucleated cell counts were estimated. The method was immunoSEQ multiplex PCR; TCRdb's version includes in-frame clones alone and lacks a portion of them. The D gene and trimming were derived from the DNA, and the V and J assignments and clone size from that table. The sample holds about 99,000 clones, more than 75% seen once. The J gene is TRBJ2-5, the V gene TRBV10-3; 11 bases are a match to TRBD1. The clonotype originates from a human donor in a cohort sampled during active COVID-19. The sample comprised peripheral blood. In DNA form, the CDR3 reads TGTGCCATCAGTGGGACAGGGGGCCGTGTCAGCGGAGGAGAGACCCAGTACTTC. It encodes CAISGTGGRVSGGETQYF.